This T cell receptor beta chain was captured by sequencing in a study of blood T cell repertoires in COVID-19. The wider study: Samples taken during acute and convalescent COVID-19 were collected in the United States, Italy and Spain. Sources were T cells, B-cell-depleted T cells, or PBMCs; the material itself was cDNA or gDNA.

Original data processing: Amplification of reference gene primers was used by the study to estimate nucleated cell counts. TCRdb's table, derived via immunoSEQ multiplex PCR, lists solely in-frame clones and lacks some. The DNA gave D and trimming, while V, J and clone size come from that table. This table has around 99,000 clones, roughly 82% appearing once. The material sequenced was peripheral blood. The clonotype was recovered from a woman older than 75 with active or convalescent COVID-19.

For the CDR3, the DNA is TGTGCCAGTAGGGGTATCGACTACCGAGCTAACTATGGCTACACCTTC. It codes for CASRGIDYRANYGYTF. The chain is built from TRBV19 and TRBJ1-2; D is uncertain. The CDR3 spans 16 residues. CDR1 LNHDA and CDR2 SQIVND come from the germline V gene (reference sequence). With 6 bases removed from V and 0 bases from J, the gap between germline ends came to 17 bases. The whole variable domain, filled in from reference TRBV19 and TRBJ1-2, reads DGGITQSPKYLFRKEGQNVTLSCEQNLNHDAMYWYRQDPGQGLRLIYYSQIVNDFQKGDIAEGYSVSREKKESFPLTVTSAQKNPTAFYLCASRGIDYRANYGYTFGSGTRLTVV.